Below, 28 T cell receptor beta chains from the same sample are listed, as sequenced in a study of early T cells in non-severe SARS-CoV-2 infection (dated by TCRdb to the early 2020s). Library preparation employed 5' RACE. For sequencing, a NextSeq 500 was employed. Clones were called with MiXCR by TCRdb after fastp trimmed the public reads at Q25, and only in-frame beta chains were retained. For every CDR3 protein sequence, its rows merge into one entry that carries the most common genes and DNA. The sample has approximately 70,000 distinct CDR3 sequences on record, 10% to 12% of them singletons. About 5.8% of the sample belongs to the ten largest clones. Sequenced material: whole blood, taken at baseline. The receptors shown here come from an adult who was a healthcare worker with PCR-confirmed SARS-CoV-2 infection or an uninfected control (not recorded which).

The CDR3 DNA follows: TGCGCCAGCAGAAGGGGACGGAGTAGCGCGGCTAATGAAAAACTGTTTTTT. It specifies CASRRGRSSAANEKLFF. The J gene is TRBJ1-4, the V gene TRBV5-1, with a tentative D call TRBD1 (5 bases). Germline CDR1 and CDR2: SGHRS and YFSETQ. Trimming cost V 5 bases and J 3 bases, with 20 bases left between them. The CDR3 has 17 residues.

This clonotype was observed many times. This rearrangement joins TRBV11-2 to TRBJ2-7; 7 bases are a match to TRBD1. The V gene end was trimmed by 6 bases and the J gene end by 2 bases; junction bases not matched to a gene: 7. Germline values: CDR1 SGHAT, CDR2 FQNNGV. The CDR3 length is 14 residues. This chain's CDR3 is CASRLRDSPYEQYF. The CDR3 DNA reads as TGTGCCAGCAGACTCCGGGACAGCCCCTACGAGCAGTACTTC.

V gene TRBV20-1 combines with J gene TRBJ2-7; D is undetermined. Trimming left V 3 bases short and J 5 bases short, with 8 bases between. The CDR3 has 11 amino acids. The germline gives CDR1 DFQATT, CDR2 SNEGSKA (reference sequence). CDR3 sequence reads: CSASFFDEQYF. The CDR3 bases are TGCAGTGCTAGTTTTTTCGACGAGCAGTACTTC.

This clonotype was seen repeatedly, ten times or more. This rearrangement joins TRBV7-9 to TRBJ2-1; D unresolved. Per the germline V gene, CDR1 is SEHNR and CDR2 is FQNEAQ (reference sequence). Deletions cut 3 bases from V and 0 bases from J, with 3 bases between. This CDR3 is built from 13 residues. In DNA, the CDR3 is TGTGCCAGCAGCTTGGACTCCTACAATGAGCAGTTCTTC. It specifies CASSLDSYNEQFF.

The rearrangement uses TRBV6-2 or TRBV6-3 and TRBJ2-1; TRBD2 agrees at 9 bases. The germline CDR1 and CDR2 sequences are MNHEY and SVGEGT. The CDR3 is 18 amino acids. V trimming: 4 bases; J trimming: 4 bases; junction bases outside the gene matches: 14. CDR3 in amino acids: CASSSQWIAGVGYNEQFF. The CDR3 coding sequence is TGTGCCAGCAGTTCCCAATGGATAGCGGGAGTAGGGTACAATGAGCAGTTCTTC.

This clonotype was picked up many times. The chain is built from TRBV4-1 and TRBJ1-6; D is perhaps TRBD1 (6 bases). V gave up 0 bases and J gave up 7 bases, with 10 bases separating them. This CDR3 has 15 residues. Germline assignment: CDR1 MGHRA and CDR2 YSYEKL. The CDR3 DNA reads TGCGCCAGCAGCCAAGATTCTCAGGGGAATTCACCCCTCCACTTT. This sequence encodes CASSQDSQGNSPLHF.

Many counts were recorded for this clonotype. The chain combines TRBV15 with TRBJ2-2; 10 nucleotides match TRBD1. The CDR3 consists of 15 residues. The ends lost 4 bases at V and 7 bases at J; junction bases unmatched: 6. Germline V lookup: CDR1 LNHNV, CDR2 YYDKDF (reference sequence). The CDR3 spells CATSKPDRGFGELFF. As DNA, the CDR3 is TGTGCCACCAGCAAGCCGGACAGGGGGTTCGGGGAGCTGTTTTTT.

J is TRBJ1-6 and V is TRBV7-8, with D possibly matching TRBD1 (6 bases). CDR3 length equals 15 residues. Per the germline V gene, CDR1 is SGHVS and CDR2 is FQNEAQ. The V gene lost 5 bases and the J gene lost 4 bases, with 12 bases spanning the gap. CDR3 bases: TGTGCCAGCAGCCACGGACAGACATATAATTCACCCCTCCACTTT. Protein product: CASSHGQTYNSPLHF.

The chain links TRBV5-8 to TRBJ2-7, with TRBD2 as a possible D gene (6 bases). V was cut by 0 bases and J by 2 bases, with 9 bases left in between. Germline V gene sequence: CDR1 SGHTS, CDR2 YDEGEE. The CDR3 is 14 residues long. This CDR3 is CASSLVGLTYEQYF. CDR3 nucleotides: TGTGCCAGCAGCTTGGTGGGACTGACCTACGAGCAGTACTTC.

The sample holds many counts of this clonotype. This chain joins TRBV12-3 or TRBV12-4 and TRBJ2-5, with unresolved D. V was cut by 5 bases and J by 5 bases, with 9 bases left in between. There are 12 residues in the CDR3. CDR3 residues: CASSPTGETQYF. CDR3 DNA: TGTGCCAGCAGTCCTACCGGGGAGACCCAGTACTTC.

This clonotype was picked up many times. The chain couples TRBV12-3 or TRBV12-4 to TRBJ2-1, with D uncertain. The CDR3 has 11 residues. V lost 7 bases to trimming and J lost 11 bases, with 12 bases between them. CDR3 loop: CASTRLPQQFF. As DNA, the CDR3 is TGTGCCAGCACCCGGCTCCCCCAGCAGTTCTTC.

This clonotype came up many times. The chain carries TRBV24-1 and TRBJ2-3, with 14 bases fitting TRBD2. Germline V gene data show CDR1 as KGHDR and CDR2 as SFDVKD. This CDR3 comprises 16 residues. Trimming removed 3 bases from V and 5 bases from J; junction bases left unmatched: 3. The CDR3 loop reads CATSDPGTSGGDTQYF. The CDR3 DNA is TGTGCCACCAGTGATCCCGGGACTAGCGGGGGAGATACGCAGTATTTT.

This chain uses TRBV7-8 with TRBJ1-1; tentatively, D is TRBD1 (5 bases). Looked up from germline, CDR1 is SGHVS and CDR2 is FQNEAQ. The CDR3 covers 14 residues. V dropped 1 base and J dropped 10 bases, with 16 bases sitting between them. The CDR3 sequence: CASSLETGFLGAFF. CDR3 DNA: TGTGCCAGCAGCTTAGAAACAGGCTTCCTTGGAGCTTTCTTT.

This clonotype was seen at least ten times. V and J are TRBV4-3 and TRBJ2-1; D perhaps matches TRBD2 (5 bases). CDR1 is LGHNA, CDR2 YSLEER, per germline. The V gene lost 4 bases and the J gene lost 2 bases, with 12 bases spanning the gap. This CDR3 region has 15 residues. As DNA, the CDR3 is TGCGCCAGCAGCCCAAGTCCCGGGGCCTACAATGAGCAGTTCTTC. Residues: CASSPSPGAYNEQFF.

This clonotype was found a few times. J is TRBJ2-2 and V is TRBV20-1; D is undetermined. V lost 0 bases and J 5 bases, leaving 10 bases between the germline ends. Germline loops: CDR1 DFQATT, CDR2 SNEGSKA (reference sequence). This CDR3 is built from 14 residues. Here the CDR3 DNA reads TGCAGTGCTAGAGATAAGGCCAGGACCGGGGAGCTGTTTTTT. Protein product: CSARDKARTGELFF.

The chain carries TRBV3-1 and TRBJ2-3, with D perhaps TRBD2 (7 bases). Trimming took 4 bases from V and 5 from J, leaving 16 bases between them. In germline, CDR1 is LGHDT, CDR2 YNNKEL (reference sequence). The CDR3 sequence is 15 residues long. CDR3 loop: CASSRTAGMGDTQYF. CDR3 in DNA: TGTGCCAGCAGCCGGACAGCGGGGATGGGAGATACGCAGTATTTT.

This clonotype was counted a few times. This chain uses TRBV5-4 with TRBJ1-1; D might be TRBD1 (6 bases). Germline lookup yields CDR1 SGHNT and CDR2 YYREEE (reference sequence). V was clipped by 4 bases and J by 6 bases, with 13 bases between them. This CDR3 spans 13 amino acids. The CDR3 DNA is TGTGCCAGCAGCGCAGACAGGCGTGCTGAAGCTTTCTTT. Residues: CASSADRRAEAFF. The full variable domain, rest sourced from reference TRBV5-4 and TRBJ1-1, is ETGVTQSPTHLIKTRGQQVTLRCSSQSGHNTVSWYQQALGQGPQFIFQYYREEENGRGNFPPRFSGLQFPNYSSELNVNALELDDSALYLCASSADRRAEAFFGQGTRLTVV.

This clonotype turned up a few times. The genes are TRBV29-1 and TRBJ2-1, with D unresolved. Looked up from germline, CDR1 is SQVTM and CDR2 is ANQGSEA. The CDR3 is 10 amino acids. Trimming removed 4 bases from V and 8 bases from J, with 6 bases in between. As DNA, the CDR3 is TGCAGCGTTGGTGGGGATGAGCAGTTCTTC. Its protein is CSVGGDEQFF.

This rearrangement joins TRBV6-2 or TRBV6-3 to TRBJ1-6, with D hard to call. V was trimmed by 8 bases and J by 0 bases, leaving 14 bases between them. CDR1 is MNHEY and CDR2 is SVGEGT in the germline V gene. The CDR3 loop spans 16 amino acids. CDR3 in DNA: TGTGCCAGCGGCCGCCCAGAGAGCTCCTATAATTCACCCCTCCACTTT. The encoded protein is CASGRPESSYNSPLHF.

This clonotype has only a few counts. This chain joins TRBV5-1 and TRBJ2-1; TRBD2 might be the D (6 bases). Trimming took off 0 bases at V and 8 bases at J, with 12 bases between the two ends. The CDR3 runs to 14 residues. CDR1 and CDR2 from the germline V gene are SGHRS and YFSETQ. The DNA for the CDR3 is TGCGCCAGCAGCTTGGCCGGAGGGTGGGATGAGCAGTTCTTC. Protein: CASSLAGGWDEQFF.

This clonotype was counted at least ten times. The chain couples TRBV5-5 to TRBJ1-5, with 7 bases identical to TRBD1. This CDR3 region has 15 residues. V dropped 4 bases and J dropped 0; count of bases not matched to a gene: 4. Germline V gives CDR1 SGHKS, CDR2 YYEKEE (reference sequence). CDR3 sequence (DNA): TGTGCCAGCAGCCTGGGACAGAGTAGCAATCAGCCCCAGCATTTT. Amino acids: CASSLGQSSNQPQHF.

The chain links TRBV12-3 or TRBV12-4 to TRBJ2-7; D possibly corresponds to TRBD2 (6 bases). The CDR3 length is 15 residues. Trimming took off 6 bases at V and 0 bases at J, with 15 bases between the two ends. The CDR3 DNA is TGTGCCAGCAGCTCGTCCGGGACTTCCTCCTACGAGCAGTACTTC. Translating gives CASSSSGTSSYEQYF.

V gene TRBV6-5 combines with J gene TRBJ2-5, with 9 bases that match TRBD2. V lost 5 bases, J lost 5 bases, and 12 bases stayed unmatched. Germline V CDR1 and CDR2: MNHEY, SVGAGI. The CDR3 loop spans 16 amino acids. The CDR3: CASSASGTSLGETQYF. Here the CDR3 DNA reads TGTGCCAGCAGTGCCTCCGGGACTAGCCTCGGGGAGACCCAGTACTTC.

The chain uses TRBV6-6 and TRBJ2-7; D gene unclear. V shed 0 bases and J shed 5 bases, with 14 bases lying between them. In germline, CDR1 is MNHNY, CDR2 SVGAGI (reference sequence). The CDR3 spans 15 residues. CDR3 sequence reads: CASSYSSDVMNEQYF. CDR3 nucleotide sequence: TGTGCCAGCAGTTACTCCTCCGATGTGATGAACGAGCAGTACTTC.

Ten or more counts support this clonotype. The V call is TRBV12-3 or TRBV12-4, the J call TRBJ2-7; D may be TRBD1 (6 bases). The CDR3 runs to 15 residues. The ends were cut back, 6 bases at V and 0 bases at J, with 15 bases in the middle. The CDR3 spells CASRRSGTSSYEQYF. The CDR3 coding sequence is TGTGCCAGCAGGAGATCCGGGACAAGCTCCTACGAGCAGTACTTC.

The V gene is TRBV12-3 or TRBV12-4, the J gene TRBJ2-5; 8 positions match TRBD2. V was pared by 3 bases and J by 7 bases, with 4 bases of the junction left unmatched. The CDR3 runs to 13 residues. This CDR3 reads CASSLGGGTTQYF. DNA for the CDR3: TGTGCCAGCAGTTTGGGCGGGGGGACGACCCAGTACTTC.

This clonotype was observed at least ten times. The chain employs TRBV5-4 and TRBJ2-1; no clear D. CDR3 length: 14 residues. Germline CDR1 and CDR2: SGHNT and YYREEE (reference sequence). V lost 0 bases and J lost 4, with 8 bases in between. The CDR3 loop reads CASSLGGLYNEQFF. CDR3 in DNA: TGTGCCAGCAGCTTGGGCGGTCTATACAATGAGCAGTTCTTC.

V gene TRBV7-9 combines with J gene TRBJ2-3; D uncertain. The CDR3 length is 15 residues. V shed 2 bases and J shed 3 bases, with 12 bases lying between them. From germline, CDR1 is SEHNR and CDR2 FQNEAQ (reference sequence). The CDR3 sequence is CASSLTHLLTDTQYF. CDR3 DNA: TGTGCCAGCAGCTTAACCCACCTTCTGACAGATACGCAGTATTTT.